The 26 T cell receptor beta chains in this list originate from one sample, sequenced in a study of T cell changes during pregnancy in multiple sclerosis. Clones were read by immunoSEQ multiplex PCR, and TCRdb kept only the in-frame ones, dropping some. The sample shows 70,000 to 90,000 clones, about 93% of them seen only once. The sample consisted of peripheral blood, taken in the first trimester of pregnancy. These receptors came from a female donor with multiple sclerosis, enrolled in a pregnancy study.

V is TRBV5-1 and J is TRBJ1-1; D possibly corresponds to TRBD1 (5 bases). The length of the CDR3 is 14 residues. Germline CDR1 SGHRS, CDR2 YFSETQ. The ends were cut back, 4 bases at V and 6 bases at J, with 16 bases in the middle. CDR3 coding DNA: TGCGCCAGCAGCCCCGTCCAGGGTAATCCTGAAGCTTTCTTT. The encoded protein is CASSPVQGNPEAFF.

The rearrangement joins TRBV30 to TRBJ2-2; TRBD1 matches at 8 bases. The CDR3 runs 15 residues. Trimming removed 3 bases from V and 6 bases from J; junction bases left unmatched: 9. The germline CDR1 and CDR2 sequences are GTSNPN and SVGIG (reference sequence). The CDR3 DNA sequence: TGTGCCTGGAGCCTCACGGACAGGGATGCCGGGGAGCTGTTTTTT. It specifies CAWSLTDRDAGELFF.

This chain uses TRBV15 with TRBJ2-7; TRBD2 aligns across 9 bases. Germline V gene sequence: CDR1 LNHNV, CDR2 YYDKDF (reference sequence). The CDR3 is 15 residues long. Trimming took 3 bases from V and 5 from J; bases not matched to a gene: 8. The CDR3 coding sequence is TGTGCCACCAGCAGGGGGCTAGCGGGAAAGAACGAGCAGTACTTC. This encodes CATSRGLAGKNEQYF. The entire variable domain, with the rest obtained from reference TRBV15 and TRBJ2-7, is as follows: DAMVIQNPRYQVTQFGKPVTLSCSQTLNHNVMYWYQQKSSQAPKLLFHYYDKDFNNEADTPDNFQSRRPNTSFCFLDIRSPGLGDTAMYLCATSRGLAGKNEQYFGPGTRLTVT.

DNA for the CDR3: TGTGCTAGTGGCCCGGGACAGCCAAATTCACCCCTCCACTTT. Translating gives CASGPGQPNSPLHF. J is TRBJ1-6 and V is TRBV12-5, with TRBD1 matching over 7 bases. V gave up 6 bases and J gave up 7 bases; unmatched junction bases: 6. Germline V CDR1 and CDR2: LGHNT, FRNRAP. The CDR3 sequence is 14 residues long.

The chain carries TRBV2 and TRBJ1-5, with D possibly matching TRBD1 (5 bases). Germline V gene sequence: CDR1 SNHLY, CDR2 FYNNEI. V lost 6 bases to trimming and J lost 0 bases, with 15 bases between them. The CDR3 is made up of 16 amino acids. CDR3 sequence: CASRHPQGYSNQPQHF. CDR3 sequence (DNA): TGTGCCAGCAGACACCCCCAGGGCTATAGCAATCAGCCCCAGCATTTT.

The chain combines TRBV6-6 with TRBJ1-1, with D unclear. The CDR3 extends over 13 amino acids. Per the germline V gene, CDR1 is MNHNY and CDR2 is SVGAGI (reference sequence). Trimming removed 3 bases from V and 3 bases from J, with 8 bases in between. The DNA for the CDR3 is TGTGCCAGCAGTTATGTACAAGACACTGAAGCTTTCTTT. This encodes CASSYVQDTEAFF.

V and J are TRBV7-9 and TRBJ2-4; D might be TRBD1 (6 bases). This CDR3 contains 18 residues. V lost 1 base to trimming and J lost 0 bases, with 16 bases between them. Germline CDR1 SEHNR, CDR2 FQNEAQ (reference sequence). The CDR3 region is CASSLDRAAFVAKNIQYF. The CDR3 DNA reads as TGTGCCAGCAGCTTAGACAGGGCGGCTTTCGTAGCCAAAAACATTCAGTACTTC.

The chain joins TRBV19 to TRBJ2-7; 10 bases are a match to TRBD1. Per the germline V gene, CDR1 is LNHDA and CDR2 is SQIVND (reference sequence). This CDR3 has 16 amino acids. After removal of 6 bases from V and 7 bases from J, the junction contained 15 bases not matched to a gene. The CDR3 nucleotides are TGTGCCAGTAGACGATCCGGGACAGGGGATTCGGGAGAGCAGTACTTC. Its protein is CASRRSGTGDSGEQYF.

This clone was observed once. This sequence joins TRBV4-2 and TRBJ2-7; maybe TRBD1 (7 bases). Germline V gene lookup returns CDR1 LGHNA and CDR2 YNFKEQ. The V end was cut by 0 bases, the J end by 0 bases, with 12 bases between. The CDR3 spans 16 residues. In DNA, the CDR3 is TGTGCCAGCAGCCAAGAGGAGGGGGCTGGCTCCTACGAGCAGTACTTC. Translation: CASSQEEGAGSYEQYF.

The chain uses TRBV27 and TRBJ1-2, with D possibly being TRBD1 (5 bases). Germline assignment: CDR1 MNHEY and CDR2 SMNVEV (reference sequence). V was trimmed by 5 bases and J by 0 bases, leaving 19 bases between them. The CDR3 has 17 amino acids. As DNA, the CDR3 is TGTGCCAGCAGTCGAAACGGGGGGGTCATTCCTAACTATGGCTACACCTTC. Amino acid sequence: CASSRNGGVIPNYGYTF.

This chain joins TRBV5-1 and TRBJ2-7, with 8 nucleotides matching TRBD2. The V segment lost 4 bases and the J segment 0 bases; nucleotides outside the gene matches: 18. Germline loops: CDR1 SGHRS, CDR2 YFSETQ. The CDR3 runs 19 residues. In DNA, the CDR3 is TGCGCCAGCAGCCGCCACCTCGGGGGGCGGGAGGCGTACTCCTACGAGCAGTACTTC. Protein product: CASSRHLGGREAYSYEQYF.

This clone has only one observation. The chain is built from TRBV9 and TRBJ1-5; D remains ambiguous. This CDR3 region has 14 residues. Germline V gene lookup returns CDR1 SGDLS and CDR2 YYNGEE. V shed 0 bases and J shed 4 bases, with 8 bases lying between them. The chain's CDR3 is CASSVGTANQPQHF. For the CDR3, the DNA is TGTGCCAGCAGCGTAGGCACAGCAAATCAGCCCCAGCATTTT.

This clone has a handful of counts. The V gene is TRBV5-1, the J gene TRBJ2-7; 7 bases are shared with TRBD2. This CDR3 comprises 16 residues. Germline V lookup: CDR1 SGHRS, CDR2 YFSETQ. Trimming at V came to 0 bases and at J to 2 bases, leaving 8 bases not matched to a gene. The CDR3 spells CASSLGSQRGTYEQYF. CDR3 nucleotides: TGCGCCAGCAGCTTGGGGTCCCAGCGGGGCACCTACGAGCAGTACTTC.

This clone was seen once. The CDR3 DNA reads as TGTGCCAGCAGTTTCCAGGGGACCTATGGCTACACCTTC. Translated: CASSFQGTYGYTF. The chain joins TRBV7-3 to TRBJ1-2, with D possibly TRBD1 on 6 matching bases. CDR1 is SGHTA, CDR2 FQGTGA, per germline. The length of the CDR3 is 13 residues. V gave up 6 bases and J gave up 4 bases, with 12 bases separating them.

The V and J genes are TRBV7-9 and TRBJ2-2; D remains ambiguous. The CDR3 covers 14 residues. Germline-derived CDR1 and CDR2 are SEHNR and FQNEAQ (reference sequence). Between the trimmed V and J ends, which lost 1 base and 6 bases, there was a span of 9 bases. The CDR3: CASSLGITAGELFF. CDR3 sequence (DNA): TGTGCCAGCAGCTTAGGGATTACAGCCGGGGAGCTGTTTTTT.

The rearrangement uses TRBV6-5 and TRBJ2-5; 7 positions match TRBD1. J gave up 4 bases and V 6 bases, and 5 bases lay outside the gene matches. This CDR3 is built from 13 residues. Germline CDR1 is MNHEY and CDR2 is SVGAGI. The CDR3 nucleotides read TGTGCCAGCAGGGCACAGGGGAGAGAGACCCAGTACTTC. Encoded protein: CASRAQGRETQYF.

The chain has TRBV27 and TRBJ2-2; D not certain. CDR1 and CDR2 (germline): MNHEY, SMNVEV (reference sequence). Trimming took 3 bases from V and 4 from J, leaving 12 bases between them. The CDR3 has 15 amino acids. In DNA form, the CDR3 reads TGTGCCAGCAGTTTCGCGGCAGCTCGCACCGGGGAGCTGTTTTTT. As protein: CASSFAAARTGELFF.

V usage is TRBV5-1 and J usage is TRBJ2-1, with 9 bases lining up with TRBD1. The length of the CDR3 is 15 residues. V gave up 0 bases and J gave up 8 bases; unmatched junction bases: 6. Germline V gene sequence: CDR1 SGHRS, CDR2 YFSETQ. The DNA for the CDR3 is TGCGCCAGCAGCTTGGAACAGGGGGCCATCGATGAGCAGTTCTTC. Amino acids: CASSLEQGAIDEQFF.

This clone was seen more than once but under ten times. CDR3 region: CASSVALASRGYTF. The CDR3 DNA reads as TGTGCCAGCAGCGTAGCTTTGGCCTCCCGAGGCTACACCTTC. The rearrangement joins TRBV9 to TRBJ1-2; D is uncertain. CDR3 length: 14 residues. The V and J ends lost 0 bases and 8 bases respectively, with 14 bases between them. The V gene's germline CDR1 is SGDLS and CDR2 YYNGEE.

This chain links TRBV10-3 with TRBJ2-7, with TRBD1 matching 11 bases. CDR1 and CDR2 (germline): ENHRY, SYGVKD. The CDR3 is made up of 14 amino acids. After removal of 6 bases from V and 2 bases from J, the junction contained 3 bases not matched to a gene. CDR3 amino acids: CAIRDRGPPYEQYF. As DNA, the CDR3 is TGTGCCATCAGGGACAGGGGGCCCCCCTACGAGCAGTACTTC.

This chain links TRBV4-3 with TRBJ2-1; 7 bases map to TRBD2. Germline CDR1 reads LGHNA; CDR2 reads YSLEER. The CDR3 is 17 amino acids. V lost 0 bases and J lost 6; bases outside the gene matches: 11. CDR3 region: CASSQDDWRGTFNEQFF. CDR3 nucleotide sequence: TGCGCCAGCAGCCAAGATGATTGGCGGGGGACCTTCAATGAGCAGTTCTTC.

The CDR3 sequence: CASSWMTAEQYF. The CDR3 DNA follows: TGTGCCAGCAGCTGGATGACAGCCGAGCAGTACTTC. The chain couples TRBV5-5 to TRBJ2-7, with D tentatively TRBD1 (5 bases). Germline V gene data show CDR1 as SGHKS and CDR2 as YYEKEE (reference sequence). There are 12 residues in the CDR3. Trimming stripped 3 bases from V and 6 bases from J, with 10 bases between.

CDR3 residues: CASSFRREGSNEKLFF. The DNA of the CDR3 is TGTGCCAGCAGCTTCAGGCGAGAGGGCTCTAATGAAAAACTGTTTTTT. The chain uses TRBV21-1 and TRBJ1-4. TRBV21-1 is classified as a pseudogene. This CDR3 region has 16 residues.

The V call is TRBV4-2, the J call TRBJ2-5, with 10 bases lining up with TRBD1. The J segment lost 2 bases and the V segment lost 0 bases, leaving 21 bases of the junction unmatched. This CDR3 has 22 amino acids. The germline CDR1 and CDR2 sequences are LGHNA and YNFKEQ. The CDR3 here is CASSQEPMLGPGQGELQETQYF. CDR3 bases: TGTGCCAGCAGCCAAGAACCGATGCTGGGGCCAGGACAGGGGGAGTTACAAGAGACCCAGTACTTC.

J is TRBJ1-2 and V is TRBV6-6, with 9 nucleotides matching TRBD1. Germline trimming cut 2 bases from V and 2 bases from J; bases unmatched to any gene: 0. CDR1 MNHNY and CDR2 SVGAGI come from the germline V gene (reference sequence). The CDR3 consists of 14 residues. In DNA form, the CDR3 reads TGTGCCAGCAGTTACGGACAGGGGAACTATGGCTACACCTTC. Its protein is CASSYGQGNYGYTF.

This chain links TRBV5-1 with TRBJ2-2; possibly TRBD1 for D (6 bases). The length of the CDR3 is 14 residues. Germline CDR1 and CDR2: SGHRS and YFSETQ. Trimming shortened V by 8 bases and J by 0 bases, and 11 bases separated the two germline ends. The CDR3 protein is CASSSGANTGELFF. The CDR3 DNA sequence: TGCGCCAGTTCCTCAGGGGCGAACACCGGGGAGCTGTTTTTT.